Listed here is a single T cell receptor beta chain. As yet, its antigen is unknown. The authors used template switching to add a universal primer site and gave cDNA unique molecular identifiers. Via MiXCR, TCRdb re-called the 5' RACE reads, giving one row per CDR3 protein. There are about 200,000 distinct CDR3 sequences in the sample; more than 15% occur only once, and 35% to 45% lies in the top ten. The sample comes from a study of identical twins. Broader study findings: Because invariant MAIT and iNKT cells could be present, zero-insertion analyses could be partly confounded.

These same records also appear under a second study, on T cells expressing NK-cell markers. This second study says: HCMV serostatus: seven of eight sequenced donors positive, one negative.

The sequencing input was CD8+ T cells sorted from blood. This TCR was sampled from a woman aged 18-30 years in good health.

The chain's CDR3 is CASSQAGGLSNEQFF. The CDR3 DNA is TGTGCCAGCAGCCAAGCGGGGGGGCTCAGCAATGAGCAGTTCTTC. The V gene is TRBV3-1, the J gene TRBJ2-1; 8 bases are a match to TRBD2. Trimming took 1 base from V and 6 from J; bases not matched to a gene: 5. The V gene's germline CDR1 is LGHDT and CDR2 YNNKEL (reference sequence). The CDR3 covers 15 residues.